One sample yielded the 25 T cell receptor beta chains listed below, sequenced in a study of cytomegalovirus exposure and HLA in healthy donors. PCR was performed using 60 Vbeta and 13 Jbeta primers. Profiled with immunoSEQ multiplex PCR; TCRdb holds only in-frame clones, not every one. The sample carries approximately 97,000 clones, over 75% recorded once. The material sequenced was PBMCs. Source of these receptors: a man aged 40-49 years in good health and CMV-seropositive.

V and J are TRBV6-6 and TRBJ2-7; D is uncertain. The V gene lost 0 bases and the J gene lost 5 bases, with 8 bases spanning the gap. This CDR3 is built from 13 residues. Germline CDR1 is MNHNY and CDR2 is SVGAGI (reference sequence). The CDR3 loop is CASSYSLENEQYF. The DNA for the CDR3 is TGTGCCAGCAGTTACTCCCTCGAGAACGAGCAGTACTTC.

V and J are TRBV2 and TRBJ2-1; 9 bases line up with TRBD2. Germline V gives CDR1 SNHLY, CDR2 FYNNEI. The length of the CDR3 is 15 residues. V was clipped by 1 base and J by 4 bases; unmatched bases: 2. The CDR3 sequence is CASSEGRGGYNEQFF. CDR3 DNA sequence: TGTGCCAGCAGTGAAGGGCGGGGGGGGTACAATGAGCAGTTCTTC.

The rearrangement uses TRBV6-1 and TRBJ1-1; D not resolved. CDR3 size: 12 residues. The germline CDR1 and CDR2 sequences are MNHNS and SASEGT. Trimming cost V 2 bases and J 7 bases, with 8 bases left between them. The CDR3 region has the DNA TGTGCCAGCAGTGAACCCGGCGGTGAAGCTTTCTTT. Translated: CASSEPGGEAFF.

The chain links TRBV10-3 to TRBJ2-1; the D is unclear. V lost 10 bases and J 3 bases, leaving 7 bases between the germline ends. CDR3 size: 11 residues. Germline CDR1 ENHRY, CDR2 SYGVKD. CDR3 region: CATDNYNEQFF. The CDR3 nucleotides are TGTGCCACCGACAACTACAATGAGCAGTTCTTC.

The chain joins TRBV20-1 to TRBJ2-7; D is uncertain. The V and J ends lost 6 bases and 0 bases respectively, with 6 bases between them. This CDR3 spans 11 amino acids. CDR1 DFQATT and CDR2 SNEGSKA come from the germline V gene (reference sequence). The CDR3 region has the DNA TGCAGTGCCGACACCTCCTACGAGCAGTACTTC. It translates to CSADTSYEQYF.

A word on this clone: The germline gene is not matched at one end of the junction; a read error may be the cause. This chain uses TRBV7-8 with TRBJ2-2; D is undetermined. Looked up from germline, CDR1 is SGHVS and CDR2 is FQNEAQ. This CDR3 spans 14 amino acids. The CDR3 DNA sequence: TGTGCCAGCAGCTTAAGACAATTGACCGAGGAGCTGTTTTTT. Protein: CASSLRQLTEELFF.

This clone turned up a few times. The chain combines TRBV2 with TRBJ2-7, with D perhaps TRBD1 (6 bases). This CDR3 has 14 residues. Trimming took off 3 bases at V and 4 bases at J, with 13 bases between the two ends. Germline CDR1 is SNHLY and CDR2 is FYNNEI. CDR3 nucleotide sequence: TGTGCCAGCAGTGATCCCAGGGGAGTTTACGAGCAGTACTTC. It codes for CASSDPRGVYEQYF.

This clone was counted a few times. The DNA for the CDR3 is TGTGCCAGCAGCCTCGACAGGGCTGGAAACACCATATATTTT. Translated: CASSLDRAGNTIYF. This rearrangement joins TRBV5-8 to TRBJ1-3; 7 bases match TRBD1. The CDR3 loop spans 14 amino acids. Trimming at V came to 4 bases and at J to 2 bases, leaving 3 bases not matched to a gene. The germline CDR1 and CDR2 sequences are SGHTS and YDEGEE.

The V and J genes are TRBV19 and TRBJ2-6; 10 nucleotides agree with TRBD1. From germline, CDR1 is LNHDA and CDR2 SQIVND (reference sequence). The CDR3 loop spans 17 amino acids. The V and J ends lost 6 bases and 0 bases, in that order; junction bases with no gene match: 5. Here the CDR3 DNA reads TGTGCCAGTAGGGACAGGGGGACAGTCTCTGGGGCCAACGTCCTGACTTTC. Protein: CASRDRGTVSGANVLTF.

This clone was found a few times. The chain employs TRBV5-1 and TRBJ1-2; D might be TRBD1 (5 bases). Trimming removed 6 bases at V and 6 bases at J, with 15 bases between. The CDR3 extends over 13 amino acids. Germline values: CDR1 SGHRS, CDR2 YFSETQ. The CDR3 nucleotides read TGCGCCAGCACCCTAGGGGAGGTCAATGGCTACACCTTC. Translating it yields CASTLGEVNGYTF.

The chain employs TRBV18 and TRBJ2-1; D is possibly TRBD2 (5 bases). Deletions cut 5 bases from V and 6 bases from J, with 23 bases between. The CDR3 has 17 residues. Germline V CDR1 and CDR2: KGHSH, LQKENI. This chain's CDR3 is CASSEYRQRAGGNEQFF. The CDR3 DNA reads TGTGCCAGCTCAGAGTACCGCCAGAGGGCAGGAGGCAATGAGCAGTTCTTC.

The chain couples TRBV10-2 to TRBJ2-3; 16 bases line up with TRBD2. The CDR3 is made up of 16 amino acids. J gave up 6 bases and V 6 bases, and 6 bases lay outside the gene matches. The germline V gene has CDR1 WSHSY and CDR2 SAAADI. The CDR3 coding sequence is TGCGCCAGCAGGGGGACTAGCGGGAGGGCAGGCGATACGCAGTATTTT. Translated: CASRGTSGRAGDTQYF.

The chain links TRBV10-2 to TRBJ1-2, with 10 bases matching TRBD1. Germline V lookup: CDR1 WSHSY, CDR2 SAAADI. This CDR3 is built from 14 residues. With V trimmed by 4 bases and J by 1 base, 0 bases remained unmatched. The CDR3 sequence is CASSGTGGNYGYTF. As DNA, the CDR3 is TGCGCCAGCAGTGGGACAGGGGGTAACTATGGCTACACCTTC.

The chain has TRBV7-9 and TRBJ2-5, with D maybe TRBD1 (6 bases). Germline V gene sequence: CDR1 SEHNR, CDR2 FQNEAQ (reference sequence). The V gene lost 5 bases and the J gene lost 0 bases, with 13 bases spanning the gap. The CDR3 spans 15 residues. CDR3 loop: CASSPPQGHQETQYF. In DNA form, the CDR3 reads TGTGCCAGCAGCCCCCCGCAGGGGCACCAAGAGACCCAGTACTTC.

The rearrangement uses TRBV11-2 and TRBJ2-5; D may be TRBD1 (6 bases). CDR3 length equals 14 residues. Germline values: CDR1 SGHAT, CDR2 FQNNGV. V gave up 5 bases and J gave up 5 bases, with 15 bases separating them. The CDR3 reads CASSLNRDGETQYF. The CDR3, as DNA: TGTGCCAGCAGCCTAAACAGGGATGGTGAGACCCAGTACTTC.

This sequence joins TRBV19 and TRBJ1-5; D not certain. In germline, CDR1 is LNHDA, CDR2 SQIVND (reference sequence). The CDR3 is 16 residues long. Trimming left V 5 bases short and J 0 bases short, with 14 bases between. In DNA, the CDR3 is TGTGCCAGTAGTTTGGGAGAGCAGTATAGCAATCAGCCCCAGCATTTT. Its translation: CASSLGEQYSNQPQHF.

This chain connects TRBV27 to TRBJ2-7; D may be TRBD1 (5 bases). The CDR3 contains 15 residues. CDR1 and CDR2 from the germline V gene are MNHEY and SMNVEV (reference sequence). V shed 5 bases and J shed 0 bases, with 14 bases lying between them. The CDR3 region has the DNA TGTGCCAGCAGTCCTCAGGGTGTAGGCTCCTACGAGCAGTACTTC. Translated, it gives CASSPQGVGSYEQYF.

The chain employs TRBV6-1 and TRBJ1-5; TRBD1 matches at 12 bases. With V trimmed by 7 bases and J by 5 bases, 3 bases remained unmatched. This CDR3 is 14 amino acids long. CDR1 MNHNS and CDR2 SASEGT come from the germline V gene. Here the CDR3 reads CASKGTGGYQPQHF. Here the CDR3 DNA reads TGTGCCAGCAAGGGGACAGGGGGCTATCAGCCCCAGCATTTT.

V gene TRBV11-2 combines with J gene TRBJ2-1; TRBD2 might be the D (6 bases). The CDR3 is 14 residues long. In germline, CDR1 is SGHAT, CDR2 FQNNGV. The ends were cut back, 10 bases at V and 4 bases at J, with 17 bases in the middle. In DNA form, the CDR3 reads TGTGCCACCGCGGGAAACTGGGGTTACAATGAGCAGTTCTTC. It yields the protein CATAGNWGYNEQFF. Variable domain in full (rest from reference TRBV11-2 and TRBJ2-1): EAGVAQSPRYKIIEKRQSVAFWCNPISGHATLYWYQQILGQGPKLLIQFQNNGVVDDSQLPKDRFSAERLKGVDSTLKIQPAKLEDSAVYLCATAGNWGYNEQFFGPGTRLTVL.

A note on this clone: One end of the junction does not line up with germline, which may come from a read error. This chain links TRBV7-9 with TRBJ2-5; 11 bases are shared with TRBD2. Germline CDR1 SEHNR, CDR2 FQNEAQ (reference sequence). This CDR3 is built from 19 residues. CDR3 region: CSSSLAVLAGVADGETQYF. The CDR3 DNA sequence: TGTTCCAGCAGCTTAGCGGTACTAGCGGGAGTAGCCGACGGGGAGACCCAGTACTTC.

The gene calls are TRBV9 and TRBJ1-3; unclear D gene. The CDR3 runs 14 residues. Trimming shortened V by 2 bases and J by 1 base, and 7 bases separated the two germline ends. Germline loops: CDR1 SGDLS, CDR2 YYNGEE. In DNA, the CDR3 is TGTGCCAGCAGCGTTGGCCAGTCTGGAAACACCATATATTTT. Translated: CASSVGQSGNTIYF.

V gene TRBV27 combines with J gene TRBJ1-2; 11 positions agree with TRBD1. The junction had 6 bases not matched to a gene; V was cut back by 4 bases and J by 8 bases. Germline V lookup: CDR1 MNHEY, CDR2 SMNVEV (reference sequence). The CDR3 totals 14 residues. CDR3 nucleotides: TGTGCCAGCAGTTCAATGGGACAGGGGGACGGCTACACCTTC. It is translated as CASSSMGQGDGYTF.

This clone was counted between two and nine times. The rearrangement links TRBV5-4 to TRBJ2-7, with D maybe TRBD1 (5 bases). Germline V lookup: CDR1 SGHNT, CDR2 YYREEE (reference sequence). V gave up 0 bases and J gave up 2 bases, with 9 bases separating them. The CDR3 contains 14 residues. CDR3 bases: TGTGCCAGCAGCTTGGGGGGCTCTACCTACGAGCAGTACTTC. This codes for CASSLGGSTYEQYF.

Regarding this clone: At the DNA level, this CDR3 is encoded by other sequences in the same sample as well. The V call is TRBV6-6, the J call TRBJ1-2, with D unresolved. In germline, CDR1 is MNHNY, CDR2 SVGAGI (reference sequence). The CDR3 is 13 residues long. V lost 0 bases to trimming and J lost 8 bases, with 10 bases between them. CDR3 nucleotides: TGTGCCAGCAGTTACTCCCAGGCGGGCGGCTACACCTTC. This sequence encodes CASSYSQAGGYTF.

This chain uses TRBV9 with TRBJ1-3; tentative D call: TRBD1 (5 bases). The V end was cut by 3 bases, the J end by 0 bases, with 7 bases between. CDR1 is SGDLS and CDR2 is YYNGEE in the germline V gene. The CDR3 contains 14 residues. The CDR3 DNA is TGTGCCAGCAGCGCGGGGGACTCTGGAAACACCATATATTTT. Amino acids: CASSAGDSGNTIYF.